The 2 T cell receptor beta chains presented below share a single source sample, sequenced in a study of OX40 agonist ivuxolimab in advanced cancers. Library construction relied on the immunoSEQ multiplex PCR assay. TCRdb mirrors the immuneACCESS table, restricted to in-frame sequences. Some clones are absent from its copies; in checked studies, under half trace to an unresolved V gene, and the reason for the others is unknown. For this sample the table gives some 72,000 clones, of which about 90% were detected only once. 0.45% to 0.65% of the sample goes to the ten largest clones. This sample comprised CD4+ or CD8+ T cells sorted from blood, obtained in a trial of the OX40 agonist ivuxolimab. The origin of the receptors is an adult with an advanced solid tumor such as melanoma, head and neck, liver or kidney cancer.

The V gene is TRBV19, the J gene TRBJ1-5, with TRBD1 identical over 10 bases. V was pared by 7 bases and J by 7 bases, with 13 bases of the junction left unmatched. Looked up from germline, CDR1 is LNHDA and CDR2 is SQIVND (reference sequence). CDR3 length equals 16 residues. Here the CDR3 reads CASTLRAGQGTQPQHF. Written as DNA, the CDR3 is TGTGCCAGTACCCTAAGGGCGGGACAGGGGACGCAGCCCCAGCATTTT.

The gene calls are TRBV28 and TRBJ1-2; 7 bases map to TRBD1. Germline CDR1 MDHEN, CDR2 SYDVKM. The CDR3 contains 15 residues. V was clipped by 4 bases and J by 4 bases; unmatched bases: 9. CDR3 DNA: TGTGCCAGCAGTTCGGGACAGCTCCTTTCCTATGGCTACACCTTC. This gives the protein CASSSGQLLSYGYTF.